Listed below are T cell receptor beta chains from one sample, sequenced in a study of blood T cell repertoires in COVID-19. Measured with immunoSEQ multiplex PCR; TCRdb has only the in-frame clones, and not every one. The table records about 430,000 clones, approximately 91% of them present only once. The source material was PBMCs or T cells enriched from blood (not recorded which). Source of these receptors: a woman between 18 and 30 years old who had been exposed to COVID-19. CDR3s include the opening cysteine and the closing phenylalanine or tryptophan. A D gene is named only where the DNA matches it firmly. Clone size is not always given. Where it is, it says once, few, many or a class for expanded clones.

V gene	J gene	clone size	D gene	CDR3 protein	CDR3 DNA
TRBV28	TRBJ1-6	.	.	CASSSLEGTLILSSYNSPLHF	TGTGCCAGCAGCTCACTGGAGGGGACCCTAATATTGAGCTCCTATAATTCACCCCTCCACTTT
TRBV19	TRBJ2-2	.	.	CASIGTWTNTGELFF	TGTGCCAGTATCGGGACTTGGACGAACACCGGGGAGCTGTTTTTT
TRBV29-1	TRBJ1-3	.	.	CSVEEGRSGNTIYF	TGCAGCGTTGAGGAAGGGAGAAGTGGAAACACCATATATTTT
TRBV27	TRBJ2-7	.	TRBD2	CASSFLAGGQYEQYF	TGTGCCAGCAGTTTTTTAGCGGGGGGACAATACGAGCAGTACTTC
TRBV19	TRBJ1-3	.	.	CASRRGGSGNTIYF	TGTGCCAGTCGTCGCGGGGGCTCTGGAAACACCATATATTTT
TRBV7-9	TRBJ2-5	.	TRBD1	CASSFPGQAEETQYF	TGTGCCAGCAGCTTTCCGGGACAGGCTGAAGAGACCCAGTACTTC
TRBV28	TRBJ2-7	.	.	CASSFQLPSATYEQYF	TGTGCCAGCAGTTTCCAACTCCCTAGCGCAACCTACGAGCAGTACTTC
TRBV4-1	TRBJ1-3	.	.	CASSLLPPGTPGNTIYF	TGCGCCAGCAGCCTCCTGCCACCCGGGACACCCGGAAACACCATATATTTT
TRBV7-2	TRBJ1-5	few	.	CASSLGGWQHQPQHF	TGTGCCAGCAGCTTAGGAGGTTGGCAGCATCAGCCCCAGCATTTT
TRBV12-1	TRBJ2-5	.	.	CASSFEAGEETQYF	TGTGCCAGCAGCTTTGAGGCAGGGGAAGAGACCCAGTACTTC
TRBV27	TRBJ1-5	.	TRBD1	CASSLSGTGSDNQPQHF	TGTGCCAGCAGTTTATCCGGGACAGGGAGCGACAATCAGCCCCAGCATTTT
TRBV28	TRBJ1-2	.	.	CASQTGSNYGYTF	TGTGCCAGCCAAACAGGGTCCAACTATGGCTACACCTTC
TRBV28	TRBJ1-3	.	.	CASSFRGRGNTIYF	TGTGCCAGCAGTTTTCGAGGGAGGGGAAACACCATATATTTT
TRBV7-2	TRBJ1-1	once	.	CASSLQVGNTEAFF	TGTGCCAGCAGCCTGCAGGTCGGGAACACTGAAGCTTTCTTT
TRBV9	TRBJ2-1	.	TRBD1	CASSVFGDRGYNEQFF	TGTGCCAGCAGCGTTTTCGGGGACAGGGGCTACAATGAGCAGTTCTTC
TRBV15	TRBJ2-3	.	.	CATSRRSDTQYF	TGTGCCACCAGCAGGCGGTCAGATACGCAGTATTTT
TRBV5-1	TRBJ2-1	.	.	CASSLWSDGYNEQFF	TGCGCCAGCAGCTTGTGGTCTGACGGGTACAATGAGCAGTTCTTC
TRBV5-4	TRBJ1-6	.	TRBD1	CASGQAIYNSPLHF	TGTGCCAGCGGACAGGCGATATATAATTCACCCCTCCACTTT
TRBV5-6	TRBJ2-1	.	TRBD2	CASSLDDASGGDNEQFF	TGTGCCAGCAGCTTGGATGACGCTAGCGGGGGGGACAATGAGCAGTTCTTC
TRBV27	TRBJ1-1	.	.	CASSLSGGNRVHEAFF	TGTGCCAGCAGTTTATCGGGGGGGAACAGGGTCCATGAAGCTTTCTTT
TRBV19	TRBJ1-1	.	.	CASRVADLNTEAFF	TGTGCCAGTAGAGTAGCAGATTTGAACACTGAAGCTTTCTTT
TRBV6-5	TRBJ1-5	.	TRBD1	CASSRQGNQPQHF	TGTGCCAGCAGTCGACAGGGTAATCAGCCCCAGCATTTT
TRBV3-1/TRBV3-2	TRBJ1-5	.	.	CASSQVPGLSNQPQHF	TGTGCCAGCAGCCAAGTACCAGGGCTGAGCAATCAGCCCCAGCATTTT
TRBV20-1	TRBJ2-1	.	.	CSARDRGEQFF	TGCAGTGCTAGAGATCGGGGTGAGCAGTTCTTC
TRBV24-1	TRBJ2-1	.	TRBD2	CATSDLRKRGSNEQFF	TGTGCCACCAGTGATTTGCGCAAGCGGGGCTCGAATGAGCAGTTCTTC
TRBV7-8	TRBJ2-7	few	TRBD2	CASSGSGGARYEQYF	TGTGCCAGCAGCGGAAGCGGGGGGGCCCGATACGAGCAGTACTTC
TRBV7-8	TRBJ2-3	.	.	CASSRTTRDTQYF	TGTGCCAGCAGCCGCACGACACGAGATACGCAGTATTTT
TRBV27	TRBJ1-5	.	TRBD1	CASRKGQVRYSNQPQHF	TGTGCCAGCAGAAAAGGACAGGTCCGATATAGCAATCAGCCCCAGCATTTT
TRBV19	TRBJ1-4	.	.	CASSPGILNEKLFF	TGTGCCAGTAGTCCCGGGATTCTTAATGAAAAACTGTTTTTT
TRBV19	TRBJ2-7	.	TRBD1	CASSIFGQGAKEQYF	TGTGCCAGTAGTATTTTTGGACAGGGGGCGAAGGAGCAGTACTTC
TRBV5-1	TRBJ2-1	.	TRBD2	CASTAGGRSFF	TGCGCCAGCACCGCGGGGGGGCGGTCGTTCTTC
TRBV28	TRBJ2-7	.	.	CASSPFRQGHYEQYF	TGTGCCAGCAGTCCTTTCAGGCAGGGCCACTACGAGCAGTACTTC
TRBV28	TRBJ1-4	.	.	CASRRPGPSAEKLFF	TGTGCCAGCAGACGACCGGGTCCCTCGGCGGAAAAACTGTTTTTT
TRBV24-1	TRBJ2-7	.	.	CATSDFLTDSYEQYF	TGTGCCACCAGTGATTTCTTGACAGACTCCTACGAGCAGTACTTC
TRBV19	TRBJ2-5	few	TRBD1	CASSITTGGGGTQYF	TGTGCCAGTAGTATTACTACAGGGGGCGGTGGGACCCAGTACTTC
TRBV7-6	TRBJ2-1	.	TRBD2	CASSSGTSGRKGEQFF	TGTGCCAGCAGCTCCGGGACTAGCGGGAGGAAGGGTGAGCAGTTCTTC
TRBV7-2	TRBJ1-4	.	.	CASSPSGQRSEKLFF	TGTGCCAGCAGCCCCAGCGGACAGCGTTCTGAAAAACTGTTTTTT
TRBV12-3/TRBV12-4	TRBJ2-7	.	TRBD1	CASSFGTGSEQYF	TGTGCCAGCAGTTTCGGGACAGGGAGCGAGCAGTACTTC
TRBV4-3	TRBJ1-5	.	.	CASTPSWGGNQPQHF	TGCGCCAGCACACCTTCTTGGGGGGGCAATCAGCCCCAGCATTTT
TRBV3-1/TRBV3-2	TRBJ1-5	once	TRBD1	CASSRDSQGNQPQHF	TGTGCCAGCAGCCGGGACAGTCAGGGAAATCAGCCCCAGCATTTT